This TCR beta chain comes out of a study of T cells in Graves' hyperthyroidism and ophthalmopathy. Turning to the study itself: Peripheral blood sampling occurred at initial diagnosis, before any treatment.

This clonotype came up many times. The CDR3 totals 14 residues. Germline loops: CDR1 MNHEY, CDR2 SMNVEV (reference sequence). The ends lost 3 bases at V and 2 bases at J; junction bases unmatched: 0. It was RNA transcripts that yielded the amplified TCR beta CDR3 regions. HTBI primers were employed in a first-round RT-PCR of the TCR CDR3. TCRdb independently ran MiXCR on the multiplex PCR reads; one entry per CDR3 protein. Among 200,000 to 250,000 distinct CDR3 sequences, around 17% were seen once, and the ten largest hold under 35%. Active moderate-to-severe ophthalmopathy, Clinical Activity Score at least 3, NOSPECS at least 4, under 3 months' duration. Uncontrolled infection, other autoimmune disease, pregnancy or lactation excluded patients.

J is TRBJ2-7 and V is TRBV27; the match to TRBD2 covers 11 bases. Sequencing was done on a sample of blood. The receptor's source is a young woman with Graves' ophthalmopathy. CDR3 loop: CASSFSGGAYEQYF. The CDR3, as DNA: TGTGCCAGCAGTTTTAGCGGGGGGGCCTACGAGCAGTACTTC.